The T cell receptor beta chain described here comes from a study of blood T cell repertoires in COVID-19. About the study: Sites in the United States, Italy and Spain provided acute and convalescent COVID-19 samples. Sample material is recorded as cDNA or gDNA derived from T cells, B-cell-depleted T cells, or PBMCs.

V shed 5 bases and J shed 10 bases, with 19 bases lying between them. Germline CDR1 MGHDK, CDR2 SYGVNS. This CDR3 is 14 amino acids long. Authors' analysis steps: Counts of nucleated cells, estimated from reference gene primer amplification, were obtained. Profiling relied on immunoSEQ multiplex PCR, and the TCRdb table lists in-frame clones only, not all of them. That table furnishes V, J and clone size, whereas the DNA furnished D and trimming. There are approximately 31,000 clones in the sample; 65% to 90% occur only once, and 5.5% lies in the top ten. This clone was observed once. Sequencing was done on a sample of peripheral blood. The clonotype originates from a woman aged 80 or over with active or convalescent COVID-19. The chain couples TRBV25-1 to TRBJ2-3; unclear D gene. CDR3 protein: CASSSRIGGLAQYF. DNA of the CDR3: TGTGCCAGCAGTTCCCGAATAGGTGGGCTCGCGCAGTATTTT.